These 18 T cell receptor beta chains were sequenced from one sample in a study of T cell responses to AZD1222 COVID-19 vaccine. Using immunoSEQ multiplex PCR, the repertoire was profiled, and TCRdb retains in-frame clones only, with some absent. Among about 150,000 clones listed, around 91% were seen once. Material: peripheral blood, obtained on day 0 of AZD1222 vaccination. The receptor set was obtained from an adult in good health.

The V call is TRBV6-4, the J call TRBJ2-7; TRBD1 is a possible D gene (6 bases). The CDR3 spans 15 residues. V lost 2 bases to trimming and J lost 3 bases, with 14 bases between them. Germline V lookup: CDR1 MRHNA, CDR2 SNTAGT. CDR3 in amino acids: CASSDPTTGNYEQYF. In DNA, the CDR3 is TGTGCCAGCAGTGACCCAACGACAGGAAACTACGAGCAGTACTTC.

The CDR3 here is CASSSGGASYNSPLHF. The CDR3, as DNA: TGTGCCAGCAGCTCCGGGGGGGCCTCCTATAATTCACCCCTCCACTTT. This chain uses TRBV11-2 with TRBJ1-6; tentatively, D is TRBD1 (6 bases). Germline assignment: CDR1 SGHAT and CDR2 FQNNGV. With 4 bases removed from V and 0 bases from J, the gap between germline ends came to 10 bases. This CDR3 spans 16 amino acids.

The chain is built from TRBV5-1 and TRBJ2-5; a weak D match, TRBD2 (6 bases). The CDR3 totals 15 residues. Trimming shortened V by 7 bases and J by 2 bases, and 18 bases separated the two germline ends. Germline V gene lookup returns CDR1 SGHRS and CDR2 YFSETQ. CDR3 residues: CASAAGASAQETQYF. The CDR3 DNA sequence: TGCGCCAGCGCCGCTGGGGCTAGCGCTCAAGAGACCCAGTACTTC.

The chain carries TRBV19 and TRBJ2-7, with TRBD1 matching over 9 bases. This CDR3 contains 18 residues. The J segment lost 2 bases and the V segment lost 1 base, leaving 12 bases of the junction unmatched. Germline V gene sequence: CDR1 LNHDA, CDR2 SQIVND (reference sequence). DNA of the CDR3: TGTGCCAGTAGTATAGCTACAGGGGGCGCATTGGGAACCTACGAGCAGTACTTC. It is translated as CASSIATGGALGTYEQYF.

V usage is TRBV29-1 and J usage is TRBJ1-4; D might be TRBD1 (5 bases). Trimming took 7 bases from V and 10 from J, leaving 13 bases between them. This CDR3 has 11 residues. Germline values: CDR1 SQVTM, CDR2 ANQGSEA. The CDR3 DNA is TGCAGCGGCCTCCAGGGAGGAAAACTGTTTTTT. Its translation: CSGLQGGKLFF.

The chain joins TRBV28 to TRBJ2-2; unclear D gene. In germline, CDR1 is MDHEN, CDR2 SYDVKM. This CDR3 is 15 amino acids long. Trimming cost V 2 bases and J 0 bases, with 7 bases left between them. CDR3 sequence reads: CASSLVPTNTGELFF. In DNA, the CDR3 is TGTGCCAGCAGTTTAGTTCCAACGAACACCGGGGAGCTGTTTTTT.

The V and J genes are TRBV5-4 and TRBJ1-2; possible D gene TRBD1, 5 bases. From germline, CDR1 is SGHNT and CDR2 YYREEE (reference sequence). V lost 3 bases to trimming and J lost 7 bases, with 7 bases between them. The CDR3 is 11 amino acids. In nucleotides, the CDR3 is TGTGCCAGCAGCTCGGGGCCTGGCTACACCTTC. Translated: CASSSGPGYTF. The full variable domain, rest sourced from reference TRBV5-4 and TRBJ1-2, is ETGVTQSPTHLIKTRGQQVTLRCSSQSGHNTVSWYQQALGQGPQFIFQYYREEENGRGNFPPRFSGLQFPNYSSELNVNALELDDSALYLCASSSGPGYTFGSGTRLTVV.

V usage is TRBV29-1 and J usage is TRBJ1-1; tentative D call: TRBD1 (5 bases). The CDR3 is 13 residues long. Trimming stripped 5 bases from V and 0 bases from J, with 10 bases between. The germline CDR1 and CDR2 sequences are SQVTM and ANQGSEA. The DNA of the CDR3 is TGCAGCGTTAGGGGCGACATGAACACTGAAGCTTTCTTT. Amino acids: CSVRGDMNTEAFF.

This chain joins TRBV29-1 and TRBJ2-5; TRBD1 agrees at 7 bases. The V segment lost 4 bases and the J segment 2 bases; nucleotides outside the gene matches: 1. In germline, CDR1 is SQVTM, CDR2 ANQGSEA. The CDR3 extends over 12 amino acids. CDR3 DNA: TGCAGCGTTGGGGACAGTCAAGAGACCCAGTACTTC. The encoded protein is CSVGDSQETQYF.

This rearrangement joins TRBV2 to TRBJ1-2; a weak D match, TRBD1 (6 bases). CDR3 size: 13 residues. V lost 8 bases to trimming and J lost 6 bases, with 16 bases between them. Germline CDR1 is SNHLY and CDR2 is FYNNEI. Written as DNA, the CDR3 is TGTGCCAGCGAAGTTCGGGGGGCGGATGGCTACACCTTC. This gives the protein CASEVRGADGYTF.

The CDR3 sequence is CASSDIAAIGAREQYF. The CDR3 nucleotides are TGTGCCAGTAGTGATATCGCCGCTATCGGGGCCAGGGAGCAGTACTTC. The chain uses TRBV19 and TRBJ2-7; possibly TRBD1 or TRBD2 for D (5 bases each). The germline V gene encodes CDR1 LNHDA and CDR2 SQIVND (reference sequence). V dropped 5 bases and J dropped 7 bases, with 24 bases sitting between them. The CDR3 is made up of 16 amino acids.

The chain links TRBV5-8 to TRBJ1-6, with TRBD1 matching 10 bases. Per germline, CDR1 SGHTS and CDR2 YDEGEE. V lost 0 bases to trimming and J lost 10 bases; unmatched junction nucleotides: 4. There are 15 residues in the CDR3. CDR3 residues: CASSLGGQGFSPLHF. The CDR3 DNA sequence: TGTGCCAGCAGCTTGGGGGGACAGGGGTTCTCACCCCTCCACTTT.

This chain joins TRBV5-1 and TRBJ2-3, with D possibly TRBD2 on 6 matching bases. This CDR3 has 14 residues. V gave up 0 bases and J gave up 4 bases, with 9 bases separating them. Looked up from germline, CDR1 is SGHRS and CDR2 is YFSETQ. The CDR3 loop is CASSLEGEADTQYF. In DNA form, the CDR3 reads TGCGCCAGCAGCTTGGAAGGGGAGGCAGATACGCAGTATTTT.

The chain recombines TRBV28 with TRBJ1-5; D remains ambiguous. V was pared by 7 bases and J by 9 bases, with 16 bases between. The CDR3 is 13 amino acids. Germline CDR1 is MDHEN and CDR2 is SYDVKM. The CDR3 spells CASIRPSSPPQHF. The DNA for the CDR3 is TGTGCCAGCATCCGGCCCTCGAGCCCGCCCCAGCATTTT.

The chain is built from TRBV7-3 and TRBJ2-1, with a weak D call TRBD1 (5 bases). CDR1 is SGHTA and CDR2 is FQGTGA in the germline V gene. CDR3 size: 15 residues. V was clipped by 6 bases and J by 7 bases, with 19 bases between them. The DNA for the CDR3 is TGTGCCAGCAGTCCCACAGGTGGCTTAGGAAATGAGCAGTTCTTC. This gives the protein CASSPTGGLGNEQFF.

The chain recombines TRBV28 with TRBJ2-7; the match to TRBD2 covers 11 bases. The V and J ends lost 6 bases and 4 bases, in that order; junction bases with no gene match: 5. The CDR3 loop spans 14 amino acids. CDR1 and CDR2 (germline): MDHEN, SYDVKM. The CDR3 region has the DNA TGTGCCAGCAGCAGACTAGCGGGGCTTTACGAGCAGTACTTC. Its protein product is CASSRLAGLYEQYF.

V usage is TRBV28 and J usage is TRBJ1-3, with TRBD1 matching over 9 bases. The CDR3 runs 16 residues. Per the germline V gene, CDR1 is MDHEN and CDR2 is SYDVKM. Trimming cost V 5 bases and J 0 bases; bases outside gene matches: 5. CDR3 DNA: TGTGCCAGCAGTCCGACAGGGGGACCCTCTGGAAACACCATATATTTT. Its translation: CASSPTGGPSGNTIYF.

The chain recombines TRBV18 with TRBJ1-5, with TRBD1 matching over 9 bases. The CDR3 is 16 amino acids. Germline CDR1 is KGHSH and CDR2 is LQKENI. With V trimmed by 2 bases and J by 2 bases, 4 bases remained unmatched. The CDR3 sequence: CASSPGQGMGNQPQHF. Here the CDR3 DNA reads TGTGCCAGCTCACCAGGACAGGGGATGGGCAATCAGCCCCAGCATTTT.